One and the same sample provided the 28 T cell receptor beta chains below, sequenced in a study of blood T cells in healthy people across ages. It was with a sample-barcoded 5' primer and a J-beta primer mix that a second PCR of about 7 to 12 cycles was run. One entry per CDR3 protein results from TCRdb running MiXCR on the 5' RACE reads. The table records around 1,000,000 distinct CDR3 sequences, about 25% of them present only once. These data were also reused for a study on T cells of mothers and their children.

The sequencing input was blood. The receptors were gathered from a girl aged 2 to 10 in good health.

This clonotype was recorded a few times. The rearrangement uses TRBV5-6 and TRBJ2-1; 10 nucleotides align to TRBD2. The germline V gene has CDR1 SGHDT and CDR2 YYEEEE. J lost 2 bases, V lost 5 bases, and 7 bases had no gene match. The CDR3 sequence is 16 residues long. Here the CDR3 reads CASRYSGRPPYNEQFF. In DNA form, the CDR3 reads TGTGCCAGCAGATATAGCGGGAGGCCCCCCTACAATGAGCAGTTCTTC.

This rearrangement joins TRBV20-1 to TRBJ2-1; 9 nucleotides agree with TRBD2. The closer fit of TRBJ2-5 to the DNA end suggests the J call may be wrong. In germline, CDR1 is DFQATT, CDR2 SNEGSKA (reference sequence). There are 15 residues in the CDR3. The CDR3: CSAGYSGSLGETQYF. The CDR3 DNA is TGCAGTGCTGGATATAGCGGGAGCCTTGGAGAGACCCAGTACTTC.

This chain connects TRBV2 to TRBJ2-1; tentative D call: TRBD2 (6 bases). Germline CDR1 and CDR2: SNHLY and FYNNEI. This CDR3 has 15 residues. The germline V and J ends were trimmed by 3 bases and 1 base, with 10 bases remaining between them. DNA of the CDR3: TGTGCCAGCAGTGAGGGAGGCGGATCCTACAATGAGCAGTTCTTC. It encodes CASSEGGGSYNEQFF.

In its sample, this clonotype was seen a few times. The chain combines TRBV7-9 with TRBJ2-7; D unclear. The germline V and J ends were trimmed by 4 bases and 2 bases, with 12 bases remaining between them. The germline gives CDR1 SEHNR, CDR2 FQNEAQ (reference sequence). The CDR3 consists of 14 residues. Here the CDR3 DNA reads TGTGCCAGCAGCTCCAGGTACAGCCCCTACGAGCAGTACTTC. It translates to CASSSRYSPYEQYF.

This clonotype has just a few counts. The chain uses TRBV4-3 and TRBJ1-2; 8 positions agree with TRBD1. The CDR3 has 15 residues. Germline assignment: CDR1 LGHNA and CDR2 YSLEER. V shed 1 base and J 3 bases; nucleotides not matched to a gene: 4. The chain's CDR3 is CASSQGQQGDYGYTF. The CDR3, as DNA: TGCGCCAGCAGCCAAGGTCAACAGGGGGACTATGGCTACACCTTC.

The rearrangement links TRBV9 to TRBJ1-2; no firm D call. The CDR3 totals 15 residues. Looked up from germline, CDR1 is SGDLS and CDR2 is YYNGEE. V lost 0 bases to trimming and J lost 2 bases, with 11 bases between them. As DNA, the CDR3 is TGTGCCAGCAGCGTAGCCGTTGCGGGGAACTATGGCTACACCTTC. Translation: CASSVAVAGNYGYTF.

This chain uses TRBV7-9 with TRBJ2-5, with D hard to call. The J call may be wrong; the DNA end is better matched by TRBJ2-1. The CDR3 loop spans 12 amino acids. Germline V lookup: CDR1 SEHNR, CDR2 FQNEAQ (reference sequence). The CDR3 loop is CASSPVFGEQFF. CDR3 sequence (DNA): TGTGCCAGCAGCCCGGTCTTTGGGGAGCAGTTCTTC.

This rearrangement joins TRBV9 to TRBJ2-2, with D perhaps assigned TRBD1 or TRBD2 (5 bases each). Germline loops: CDR1 SGDLS, CDR2 YYNGEE. Trimming cost V 2 bases and J 1 base, with 12 bases left between them. The CDR3 is made up of 16 amino acids. CDR3 DNA sequence: TGTGCCAGCAGCGTCCAGGGACCGCAGAACACCGGGGAGCTGTTTTTT. Translating gives CASSVQGPQNTGELFF.

A few counts support this clonotype. The gene calls are TRBV3-1 and TRBJ1-5; tentative D call: TRBD1 (5 bases). CDR3 length equals 12 residues. Germline V gene sequence: CDR1 LGHDT, CDR2 YNNKEL (reference sequence). Deletions cut 5 bases from V and 7 bases from J, with 9 bases between. The DNA for the CDR3 is TGTGCCAGCAGCAAGGGACCGCAGCCCCAGCATTTT. Its translation is CASSKGPQPQHF.

V gene TRBV7-3 combines with J gene TRBJ2-1; 14 nucleotides agree with TRBD2. This CDR3 is built from 16 residues. J was trimmed by 9 bases and V by 3 bases; bases with no gene match: 7. Germline CDR1 is SGHTA and CDR2 is FQGTGA. The DNA of the CDR3 is TGTGCCAGCAGCTTGGGACTAGCGGGAGAGACGGGTGAGCAGTTCTTC. Translated, it gives CASSLGLAGETGEQFF.

The chain recombines TRBV29-1 with TRBJ1-1; 9 bases match TRBD1. The length of the CDR3 is 12 residues. CDR1 is SQVTM, CDR2 ANQGSEA, per germline. V gave up 6 bases and J gave up 5 bases; unmatched junction bases: 4. The CDR3 loop is CSVGTGLTEAFF. DNA for the CDR3: TGCAGCGTCGGGACAGGGTTAACTGAAGCTTTCTTT.

The CDR3 loop is CASFFQSPGANVLTF. In DNA form, the CDR3 reads TGTGCCAGCTTTTTCCAAAGCCCTGGGGCCAACGTCCTGACTTTC. The chain couples TRBV7-9 to TRBJ2-6; D is ambiguous. Trimming took 8 bases from V and 2 from J, leaving 13 bases between them. The CDR3 has 15 amino acids. The germline gives CDR1 SEHNR, CDR2 FQNEAQ (reference sequence).

J is TRBJ2-5 and V is TRBV3-1; D not certain. There are 14 residues in the CDR3. V lost 2 bases and J 0 bases, leaving 7 bases between the germline ends. Germline V gene lookup returns CDR1 LGHDT and CDR2 YNNKEL (reference sequence). The CDR3 loop is CASSQPEYQETQYF. The CDR3, as DNA: TGTGCCAGCAGCCAACCCGAGTACCAAGAGACCCAGTACTTC.

The rearrangement links TRBV5-1 to TRBJ2-2; TRBD2 matches 10 bases. The CDR3 covers 16 residues. V lost 4 bases, J lost 3 bases, and 6 bases stayed unmatched. Germline V gene data show CDR1 as SGHRS and CDR2 as YFSETQ. The CDR3 bases are TGCGCCAGCAGCCCGAGCGGGGGGGCCTACACCGGGGAGCTGTTTTTT. The encoded protein is CASSPSGGAYTGELFF.

V is TRBV6-5 and J is TRBJ2-5; D is possibly TRBD1 (5 bases). The V gene's germline CDR1 is MNHEY and CDR2 SVGAGI. The V gene lost 2 bases and the J gene lost 2 bases, with 6 bases spanning the gap. This CDR3 region has 13 residues. The CDR3 region has the DNA TGTGCCAGCAGTTACCACAGGCAAGAGACCCAGTACTTC. Translating gives CASSYHRQETQYF.

The chain links TRBV6-1 to TRBJ2-1; the D gene is possibly TRBD2 (6 bases). V gave up 6 bases and J gave up 5 bases, with 14 bases separating them. CDR3 length: 14 residues. Germline assignment: CDR1 MNHNS and CDR2 SASEGT. CDR3 sequence (DNA): TGTGCCAGCAGGGACCTAGCGTACAACAATGAGCAGTTCTTC. This sequence encodes CASRDLAYNNEQFF.

The chain uses TRBV5-1 and TRBJ2-7; D call uncertain. The DNA end is more similar to TRBJ2-1, so the J call may be wrong. This CDR3 is 14 amino acids long. The germline V gene encodes CDR1 SGHRS and CDR2 YFSETQ. CDR3 DNA sequence: TGCGCCAGCAGCCTCACAATCGGGCCCAATGAGCAGTTCTTC. Its protein is CASSLTIGPNEQFF.

V is TRBV9 and J is TRBJ2-1, with 7 positions matching TRBD1. Germline assignment: CDR1 SGDLS and CDR2 YYNGEE. CDR3 length equals 16 residues. V shed 0 bases, J shed 4 bases, and the junction held 7 bases outside the gene matches. The CDR3 region is CASSVDRTGAYNEQFF. CDR3 nucleotides: TGTGCCAGCAGCGTAGATAGGACAGGAGCTTACAATGAGCAGTTCTTC.

This clonotype appeared a few times. At one end the junction does not follow the germline gene, possibly because of a read error. V is TRBV29-1 and J is TRBJ2-1, with unresolved D. This CDR3 has 12 amino acids. CDR1 SQVTM and CDR2 ANQGSEA come from the germline V gene. The CDR3 bases are TGCAGCGTGGAAAGCTCCTGCAATGAGCAGTTCTTC. It encodes CSVESSCNEQFF.

This clonotype was seen more than once but under ten times. V gene TRBV25-1 combines with J gene TRBJ1-4; D unresolved. V was clipped by 5 bases and J by 0 bases, with 13 bases between them. The V gene's germline CDR1 is MGHDK and CDR2 SYGVNS. The CDR3 is 16 amino acids. The CDR3 DNA reads as TGTGCCAGCAGTAAACCTACCTTTGCAACTAATGAAAAACTGTTTTTT. Its protein is CASSKPTFATNEKLFF.

This clonotype has just a few counts. The chain uses TRBV12-3 or TRBV12-4 and TRBJ2-3, with no clear D. The length of the CDR3 is 16 residues. V was clipped by 5 bases and J by 2 bases, with 17 bases between them. CDR3 residues: CASSPTRGFSTDTQYF. For the CDR3, the DNA is TGTGCCAGCAGTCCGACTCGTGGCTTCTCCACAGATACGCAGTATTTT.

Only a few counts were recorded for this clonotype. The chain uses TRBV14 and TRBJ2-5; the D call may be TRBD1 or TRBD2 (5 bases each). The DNA end favors TRBJ2-1, so the J call may be wrong. From germline, CDR1 is SGHDN and CDR2 FVKESK. The CDR3 is 12 residues long. CDR3 amino acids: CASSPGTLKQFF. In nucleotides, the CDR3 is TGTGCCAGCAGCCCCGGGACCCTTAAGCAGTTCTTC.

The chain combines TRBV29-1 with TRBJ2-1, with 9 bases aligning to TRBD1. V shed 4 bases, J shed 6 bases, and the junction held 7 bases outside the gene matches. The germline V gene has CDR1 SQVTM and CDR2 ANQGSEA. The CDR3 spans 14 residues. The CDR3 sequence is CSVVWDRDLNEQFF. Written as DNA, the CDR3 is TGCAGCGTTGTGTGGGACAGGGACCTCAATGAGCAGTTCTTC.

This clonotype was seen a handful of times. V gene TRBV20-1 combines with J gene TRBJ1-5; no firm D call. The germline V gene has CDR1 DFQATT and CDR2 SNEGSKA (reference sequence). This CDR3 region has 11 residues. Deletions cut 2 bases from V and 11 bases from J, with 10 bases between. CDR3 DNA sequence: TGCAGTGCTAGATTAATAGACACCCAGCATTTT. As protein: CSARLIDTQHF.

This clonotype was found a few times. This chain links TRBV20-1 with TRBJ2-5; 8 nucleotides line up with TRBD2. The end of the DNA aligns better with TRBJ2-1, so the J call may be wrong. The CDR3 consists of 16 residues. Germline assignment: CDR1 DFQATT and CDR2 SNEGSKA (reference sequence). The CDR3 nucleotides read TGCAGTGCTAGAGATCCCGGACTAGCATCCCGCAATGAGCAGTTCTTC. It yields the protein CSARDPGLASRNEQFF.

This clonotype was found a few times. The V call is TRBV12-3 or TRBV12-4, the J call TRBJ2-1; 7 positions match TRBD1. The junction had 11 bases not matched to a gene; V was cut back by 4 bases and J by 5 bases. The CDR3 has 16 amino acids. CDR3 in amino acids: CASSWGLGQSNNEQFF. As DNA, the CDR3 is TGTGCCAGCAGTTGGGGCTTGGGACAGTCCAACAATGAGCAGTTCTTC.

This chain links TRBV7-2 with TRBJ2-5; weak D call: TRBD2 (5 bases). Trimming took off 0 bases at V and 5 bases at J, with 7 bases between the two ends. The CDR3 is 13 amino acids. Germline CDR1 and CDR2: SGHTA and FQGNSA. The CDR3: CASSLARAETQYF. CDR3 DNA sequence: TGTGCCAGCAGCTTAGCGCGGGCTGAGACCCAGTACTTC. Variable domain in full (rest from reference TRBV7-2 and TRBJ2-5): GAGVSQSPSNKVTEKGKDVELRCDPISGHTALYWYRQSLGQGLEFLIYFQGNSAPDKSGLPSDRFSAERTGGSVSTLTIQRTQQEDSAVYLCASSLARAETQYFGPGTRLLVL.

This clonotype was seen a few times. This rearrangement joins TRBV6-5 to TRBJ2-1; D is unclear. The end of the DNA aligns better with TRBJ2-5, so the J call may be wrong. Germline values: CDR1 MNHEY, CDR2 SVGAGI. The CDR3 is 13 residues long. The CDR3 is CASSYSASETQYF. The CDR3 bases are TGTGCCAGCAGTTACTCGGCTTCGGAGACCCAGTACTTC.